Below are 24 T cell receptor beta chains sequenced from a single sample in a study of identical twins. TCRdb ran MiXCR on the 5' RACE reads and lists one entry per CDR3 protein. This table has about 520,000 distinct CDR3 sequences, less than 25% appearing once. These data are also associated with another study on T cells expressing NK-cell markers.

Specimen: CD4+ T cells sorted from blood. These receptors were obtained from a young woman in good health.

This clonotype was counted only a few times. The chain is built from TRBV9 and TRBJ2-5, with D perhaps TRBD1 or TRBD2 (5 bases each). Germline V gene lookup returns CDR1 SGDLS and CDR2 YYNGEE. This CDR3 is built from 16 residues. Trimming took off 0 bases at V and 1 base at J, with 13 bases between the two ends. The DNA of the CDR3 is TGTGCCAGCAGCGTAGGACCGGGACCCACCCAAGAGACCCAGTACTTC. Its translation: CASSVGPGPTQETQYF.

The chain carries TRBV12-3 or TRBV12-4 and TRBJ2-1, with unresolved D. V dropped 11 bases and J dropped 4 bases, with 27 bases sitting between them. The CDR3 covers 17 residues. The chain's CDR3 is CAFSSHRTDRVYNEQFF. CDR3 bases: TGTGCCTTCAGTTCCCACCGGACGGACCGGGTTTACAATGAGCAGTTCTTC.

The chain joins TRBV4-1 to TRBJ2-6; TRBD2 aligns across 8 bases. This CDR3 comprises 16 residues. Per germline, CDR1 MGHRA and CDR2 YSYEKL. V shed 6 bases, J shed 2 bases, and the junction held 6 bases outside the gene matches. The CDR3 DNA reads TGCGCCAGCAGTCTATCGGGGGGGCCTGGGGCCAACGTCCTGACTTTC. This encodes CASSLSGGPGANVLTF.

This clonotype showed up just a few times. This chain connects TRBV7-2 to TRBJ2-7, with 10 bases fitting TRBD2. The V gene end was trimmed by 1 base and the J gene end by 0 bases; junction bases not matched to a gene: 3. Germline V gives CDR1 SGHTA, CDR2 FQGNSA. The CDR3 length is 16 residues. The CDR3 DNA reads TGTGCCAGCAGCTTAGGAGCGGGAGGGCGCTCCTACGAGCAGTACTTC. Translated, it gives CASSLGAGGRSYEQYF.

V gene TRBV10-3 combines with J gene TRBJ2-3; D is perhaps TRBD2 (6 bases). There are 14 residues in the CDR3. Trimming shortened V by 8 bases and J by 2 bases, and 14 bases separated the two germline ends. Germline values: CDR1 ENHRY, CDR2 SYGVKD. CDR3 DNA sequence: TGTGCCATCGGGTTGGGACTCCCCACAGATACGCAGTATTTT. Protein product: CAIGLGLPTDTQYF.

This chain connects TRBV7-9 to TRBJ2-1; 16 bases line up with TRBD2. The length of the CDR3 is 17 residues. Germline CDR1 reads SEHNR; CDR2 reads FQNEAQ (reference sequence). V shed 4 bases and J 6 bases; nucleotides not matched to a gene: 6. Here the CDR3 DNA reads TGTGCCAGCAGCTGGGGACTAGCGGGAGGGCTCGGCAATGAGCAGTTCTTC. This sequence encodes CASSWGLAGGLGNEQFF.

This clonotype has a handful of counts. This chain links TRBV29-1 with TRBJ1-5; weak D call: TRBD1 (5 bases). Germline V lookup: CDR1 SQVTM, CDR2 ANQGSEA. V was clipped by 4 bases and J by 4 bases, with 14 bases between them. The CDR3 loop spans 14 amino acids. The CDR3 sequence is CSVAVRGENQPQHF. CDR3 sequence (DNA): TGCAGCGTTGCGGTAAGGGGAGAGAATCAGCCCCAGCATTTT.

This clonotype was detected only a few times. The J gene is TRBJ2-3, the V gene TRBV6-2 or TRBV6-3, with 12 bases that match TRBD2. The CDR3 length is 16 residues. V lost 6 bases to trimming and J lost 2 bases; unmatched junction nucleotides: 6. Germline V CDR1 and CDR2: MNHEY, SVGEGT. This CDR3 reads CASSPGLAGPTDTQYF. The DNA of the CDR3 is TGTGCCAGCAGCCCAGGACTAGCGGGACCCACAGATACGCAGTATTTT.

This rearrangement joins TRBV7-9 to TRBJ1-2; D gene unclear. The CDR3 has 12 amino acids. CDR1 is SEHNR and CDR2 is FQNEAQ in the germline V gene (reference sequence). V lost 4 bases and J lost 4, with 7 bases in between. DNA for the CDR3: TGTGCCAGCAGCTCGGAGGCCTATGGCTACACCTTC. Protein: CASSSEAYGYTF.

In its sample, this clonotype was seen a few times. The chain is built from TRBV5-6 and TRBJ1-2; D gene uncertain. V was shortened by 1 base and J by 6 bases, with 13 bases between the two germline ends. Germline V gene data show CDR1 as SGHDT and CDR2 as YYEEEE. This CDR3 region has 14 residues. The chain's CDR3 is CASSLIWARDGYTF. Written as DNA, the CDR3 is TGTGCCAGCAGCTTGATATGGGCGCGTGATGGCTACACCTTC. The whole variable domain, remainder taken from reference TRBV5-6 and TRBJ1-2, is DAGVTQSPTHLIKTRGQQVTLRCSPKSGHDTVSWYQQALGQGPQFIFQYYEEEERQRGNFPDRFSGHQFPNYSSELNVNALLLGDSALYLCASSLIWARDGYTFGSGTRLTVV.

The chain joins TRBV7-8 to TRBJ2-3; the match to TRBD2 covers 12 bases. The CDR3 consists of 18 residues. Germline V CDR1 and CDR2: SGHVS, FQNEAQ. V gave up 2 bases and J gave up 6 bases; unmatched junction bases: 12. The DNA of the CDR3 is TGTGCCAGCAGCTTAAGAAGTCGGACTAGCGGGGACGAGGATACGCAGTATTTT. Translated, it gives CASSLRSRTSGDEDTQYF.

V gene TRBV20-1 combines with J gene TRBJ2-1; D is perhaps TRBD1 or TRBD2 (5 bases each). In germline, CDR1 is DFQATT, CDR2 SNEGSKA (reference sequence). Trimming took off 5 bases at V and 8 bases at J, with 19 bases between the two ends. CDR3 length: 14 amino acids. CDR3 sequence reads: CSAHRDPVSDEQFF. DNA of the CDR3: TGCAGTGCTCACCGGGACCCGGTGAGCGATGAGCAGTTCTTC.

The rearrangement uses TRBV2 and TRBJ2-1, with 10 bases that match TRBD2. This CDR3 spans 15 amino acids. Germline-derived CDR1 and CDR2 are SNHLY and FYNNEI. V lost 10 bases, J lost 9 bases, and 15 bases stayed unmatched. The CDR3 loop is CATQLRLAGVGEQFF. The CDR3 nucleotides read TGTGCCACCCAACTGCGGCTAGCGGGAGTTGGTGAGCAGTTCTTC.

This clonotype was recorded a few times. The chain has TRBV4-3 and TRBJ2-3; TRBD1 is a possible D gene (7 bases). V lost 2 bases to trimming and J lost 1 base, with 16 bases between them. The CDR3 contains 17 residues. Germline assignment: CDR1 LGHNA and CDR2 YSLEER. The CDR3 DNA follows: TGCGCCAGCAGCCAACCCAGGGGGGCGGCCCGCACAGATACGCAGTATTTT. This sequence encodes CASSQPRGAARTDTQYF.

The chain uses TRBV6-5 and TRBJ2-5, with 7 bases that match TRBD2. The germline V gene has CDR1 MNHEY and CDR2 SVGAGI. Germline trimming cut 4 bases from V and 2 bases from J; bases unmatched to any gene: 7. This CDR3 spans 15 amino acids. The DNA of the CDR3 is TGTGCCAGCAGTTGGGTCGGGGGGATACAAGAGACCCAGTACTTC. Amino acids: CASSWVGGIQETQYF.

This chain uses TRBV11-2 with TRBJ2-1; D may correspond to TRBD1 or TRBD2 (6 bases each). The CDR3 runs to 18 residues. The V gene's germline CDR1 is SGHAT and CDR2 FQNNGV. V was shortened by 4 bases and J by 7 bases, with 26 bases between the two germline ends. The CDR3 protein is CASSWRGGQTSIRNEQFF. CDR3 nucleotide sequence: TGTGCCAGCAGCTGGCGTGGGGGGCAGACCTCGATTCGGAATGAGCAGTTCTTC.

The CDR3, as DNA: TGTGCCAGCATGCCACGAGGAGGTCAGCCCCAGCATTTT. This sequence encodes CASMPRGGQPQHF. The chain uses TRBV6-2 or TRBV6-3 and TRBJ1-5, with no clear D. This CDR3 has 13 residues. V gave up 7 bases and J gave up 6 bases, with 13 bases separating them. The germline gives CDR1 MNHEY, CDR2 SVGEGT.

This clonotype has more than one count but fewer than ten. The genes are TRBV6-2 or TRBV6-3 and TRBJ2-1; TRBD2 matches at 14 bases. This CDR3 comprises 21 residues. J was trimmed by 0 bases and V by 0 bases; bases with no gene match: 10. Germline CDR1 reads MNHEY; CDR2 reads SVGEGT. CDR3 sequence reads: CASSYSLGLAGGRSSYNEQFF. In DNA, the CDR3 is TGTGCCAGCAGTTACTCCCTCGGACTAGCGGGAGGTCGTAGCTCCTACAATGAGCAGTTCTTC.

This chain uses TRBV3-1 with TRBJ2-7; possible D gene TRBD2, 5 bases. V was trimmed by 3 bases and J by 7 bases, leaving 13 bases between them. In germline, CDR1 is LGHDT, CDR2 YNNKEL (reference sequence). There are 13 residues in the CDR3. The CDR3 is CASSHRGSGEQYF. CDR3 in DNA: TGTGCCAGCAGCCACCGGGGTTCGGGGGAGCAGTACTTC.

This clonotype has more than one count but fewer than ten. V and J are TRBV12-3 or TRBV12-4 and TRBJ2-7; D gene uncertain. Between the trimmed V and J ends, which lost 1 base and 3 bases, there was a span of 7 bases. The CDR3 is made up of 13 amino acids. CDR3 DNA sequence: TGTGCCAGCAGTTTAGTTTACAGCTACGAGCAGTACTTC. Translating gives CASSLVYSYEQYF.

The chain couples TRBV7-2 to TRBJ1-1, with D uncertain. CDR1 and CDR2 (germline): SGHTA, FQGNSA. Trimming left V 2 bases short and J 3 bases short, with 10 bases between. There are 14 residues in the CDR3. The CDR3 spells CASSLFGSDTEAFF. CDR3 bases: TGTGCCAGCAGCTTATTTGGCAGCGACACTGAAGCTTTCTTT.

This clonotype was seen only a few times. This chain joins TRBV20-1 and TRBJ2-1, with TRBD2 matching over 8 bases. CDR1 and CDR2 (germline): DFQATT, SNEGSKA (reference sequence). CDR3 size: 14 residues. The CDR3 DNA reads TGCGCGAGGCTCGGGGGGGGCGTTGAAGATGAGCAGTTCTTC. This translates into CARLGGGVEDEQFF.

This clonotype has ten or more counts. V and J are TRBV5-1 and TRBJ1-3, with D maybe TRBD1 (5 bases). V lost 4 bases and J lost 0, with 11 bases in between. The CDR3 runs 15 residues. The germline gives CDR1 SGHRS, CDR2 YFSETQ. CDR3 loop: CASSTGRSSGNTIYF. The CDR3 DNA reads TGCGCCAGCAGCACGGGACGGTCCTCTGGAAACACCATATATTTT.

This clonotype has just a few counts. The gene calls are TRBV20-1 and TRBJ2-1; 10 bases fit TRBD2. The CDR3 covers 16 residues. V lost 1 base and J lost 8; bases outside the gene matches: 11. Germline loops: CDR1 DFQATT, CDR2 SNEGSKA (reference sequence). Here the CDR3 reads CSARVAERGGLDEQFF. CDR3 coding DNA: TGCAGTGCTAGAGTGGCCGAGCGGGGGGGCCTCGATGAGCAGTTCTTC.